One and the same sample provided the 5 T cell receptor beta chains below, sequenced in a study of early T cells in non-severe SARS-CoV-2 infection. MiXCR, run by TCRdb on the 5' RACE reads, gives a single entry per CDR3 protein. The data contain approximately 80,000 distinct CDR3 sequences, approximately 12% of them singletons. Material: whole blood. The origin of the receptors is an adult who was a healthcare worker with PCR-confirmed SARS-CoV-2 infection or an uninfected control (not recorded which).

This clonotype was found a few times. The rearrangement uses TRBV3-1 and TRBJ2-7, with a possible D match to TRBD1 (6 bases). Trimming shortened V by 3 bases and J by 1 base, and 16 bases separated the two germline ends. Germline CDR1 reads LGHDT; CDR2 reads YNNKEL (reference sequence). The CDR3 is 16 amino acids. The CDR3 loop is CASSHQRDTPSYEQYF. DNA of the CDR3: TGTGCCAGCAGCCATCAAAGGGACACACCTTCCTACGAGCAGTACTTC.

This clonotype has only a few counts. The chain recombines TRBV7-2 with TRBJ2-3; either TRBD1 or TRBD2 may fit D (5 bases each). CDR1 and CDR2 from the germline V gene are SGHTA and FQGNSA. The CDR3 runs 15 residues. V shed 2 bases and J shed 3 bases, with 12 bases lying between them. As DNA, the CDR3 is TGTGCCAGCAGCTTAATGGGACGTAAAACAGATACGCAGTATTTT. This gives the protein CASSLMGRKTDTQYF.

Comments on this clonotype: This may be a read error: a much more frequent sequence differs by one nucleotide. The chain employs TRBV28 and TRBJ2-7, with 8 bases identical to TRBD1. The CDR3 is made up of 16 amino acids. CDR1 and CDR2 from the germline V gene are MDHEN and SYDVKM. V was pared by 2 bases and J by 8 bases, with 14 bases of the junction left unmatched. CDR3 in amino acids: CASSLVGTGPVYKQYF. CDR3 coding DNA: TGTGCCAGCAGTTTAGTAGGGACAGGACCCGTATACAAGCAGTACTTC.

V and J are TRBV5-1 and TRBJ2-3, with D possibly being TRBD1 or TRBD2 (5 bases each). Germline assignment: CDR1 SGHRS and CDR2 YFSETQ. The length of the CDR3 is 13 residues. Trimming took off 4 bases at V and 11 bases at J, with 17 bases between the two ends. This CDR3 reads CASSITPEGKQYF. CDR3 bases: TGCGCCAGCAGCATCACCCCCGAGGGGAAGCAGTATTTT.

The genes are TRBV3-1 and TRBJ2-5; 8 positions match TRBD2. Unmatched junction bases numbered 3, after V lost 3 bases and J lost 0 bases. The CDR3 extends over 15 amino acids. Germline-derived CDR1 and CDR2 are LGHDT and YNNKEL (reference sequence). CDR3 protein: CASSQETSDQETQYF. CDR3 in DNA: TGTGCCAGCAGCCAGGAGACTAGCGACCAAGAGACCCAGTACTTC.